This entry lists 3 T cell receptor beta chains sequenced from one sample in a study of T cell responses to AZD1222 COVID-19 vaccine. Sequencing was performed with immunoSEQ multiplex PCR; in TCRdb, only in-frame clones are kept and a portion is missing. The sample has under 85,000 clones; about nine tenths are singletons. The specimen was peripheral blood, collected 28 days after the second AZD1222 dose. The receptor set was obtained from an adult who received the AZD1222 COVID-19 vaccine.

The chain combines TRBV2 with TRBJ1-6; D unresolved. Germline CDR1 and CDR2: SNHLY and FYNNEI. CDR3 length: 14 amino acids. V lost 7 bases, J lost 10 bases, and 17 bases lay in between. This CDR3 is CASTILPSGSPLHF. As DNA, the CDR3 is TGTGCCAGCACTATACTCCCAAGTGGGTCACCCCTCCACTTT.

The rearrangement uses TRBV7-3 and TRBJ1-1, with 7 positions matching TRBD1. J gave up 4 bases and V 4 bases, and 6 bases lay outside the gene matches. CDR3 length: 14 residues. Per the germline V gene, CDR1 is SGHTA and CDR2 is FQGTGA. The CDR3 DNA reads as TGTGCCAGCAGCTCCCAGGGGGGGGCCACTGAAGCTTTCTTT. Protein sequence: CASSSQGGATEAFF.

CDR3: CASSEDLSGSEAFF. DNA of the CDR3: TGTGCCAGCAGTGAAGATCTAAGCGGTTCTGAAGCTTTCTTT. The V call is TRBV2, the J call TRBJ1-1; unclear D gene. V lost 1 base and J lost 6, with 12 bases in between. The CDR3 is made up of 14 amino acids. Germline V gene data show CDR1 as SNHLY and CDR2 as FYNNEI.